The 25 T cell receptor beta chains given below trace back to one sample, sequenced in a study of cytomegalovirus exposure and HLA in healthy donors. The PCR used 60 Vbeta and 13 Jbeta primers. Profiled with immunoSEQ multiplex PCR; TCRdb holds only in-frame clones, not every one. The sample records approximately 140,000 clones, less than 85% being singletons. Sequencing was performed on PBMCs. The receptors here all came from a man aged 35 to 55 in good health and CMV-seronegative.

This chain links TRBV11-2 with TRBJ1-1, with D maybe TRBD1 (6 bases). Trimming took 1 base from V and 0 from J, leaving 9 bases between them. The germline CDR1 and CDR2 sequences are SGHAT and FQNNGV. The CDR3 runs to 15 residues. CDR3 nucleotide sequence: TGTGCCAGCAGCTTAGGCAGGGGTGTGAACACTGAAGCTTTCTTT. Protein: CASSLGRGVNTEAFF.

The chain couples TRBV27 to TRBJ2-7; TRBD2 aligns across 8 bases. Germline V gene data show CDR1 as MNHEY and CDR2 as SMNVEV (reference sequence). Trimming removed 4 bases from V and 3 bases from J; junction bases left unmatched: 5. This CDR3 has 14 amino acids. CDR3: CASSYVAGHYEQYF. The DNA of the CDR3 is TGTGCCAGCAGTTATGTAGCGGGACACTACGAGCAGTACTTC.

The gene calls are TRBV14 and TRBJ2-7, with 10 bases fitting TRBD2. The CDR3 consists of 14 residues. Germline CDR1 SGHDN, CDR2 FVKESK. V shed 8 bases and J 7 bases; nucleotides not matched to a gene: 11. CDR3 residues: CASAASGGAREQYF. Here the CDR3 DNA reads TGTGCCAGCGCCGCGAGCGGGGGGGCGAGGGAGCAGTACTTC.

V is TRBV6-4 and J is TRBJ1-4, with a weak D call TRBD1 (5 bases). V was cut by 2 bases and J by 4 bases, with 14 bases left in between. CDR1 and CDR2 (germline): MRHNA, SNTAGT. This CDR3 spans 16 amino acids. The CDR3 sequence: CASSDRGTAVNEKLFF. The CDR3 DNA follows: TGTGCCAGCAGTGACCGCGGGACGGCGGTTAATGAAAAACTGTTTTTT.

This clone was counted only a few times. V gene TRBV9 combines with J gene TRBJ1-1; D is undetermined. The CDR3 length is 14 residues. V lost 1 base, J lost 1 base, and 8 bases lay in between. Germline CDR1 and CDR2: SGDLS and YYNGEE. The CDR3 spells CASSVQEWNTEAFF. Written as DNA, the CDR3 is TGTGCCAGCAGCGTACAGGAATGGAACACTGAAGCTTTCTTT.

The CDR3 DNA is TGTGCCAGCAGCTTGGAAGGAGTACTCCCCACTGAAGCTTTCTTT. Translation gives CASSLEGVLPTEAFF. The chain has TRBV5-4 and TRBJ1-1, with D unresolved. This CDR3 is 15 amino acids long. V gave up 0 bases and J gave up 4 bases, with 13 bases separating them. The germline V gene encodes CDR1 SGHNT and CDR2 YYREEE (reference sequence).

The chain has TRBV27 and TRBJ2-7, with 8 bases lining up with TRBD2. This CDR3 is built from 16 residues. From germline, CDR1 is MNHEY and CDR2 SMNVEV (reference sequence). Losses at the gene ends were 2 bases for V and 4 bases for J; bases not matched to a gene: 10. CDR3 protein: CASSLGGTSWEYEQYF. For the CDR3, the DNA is TGTGCCAGCAGTTTAGGGGGGACTAGTTGGGAATACGAGCAGTACTTC.

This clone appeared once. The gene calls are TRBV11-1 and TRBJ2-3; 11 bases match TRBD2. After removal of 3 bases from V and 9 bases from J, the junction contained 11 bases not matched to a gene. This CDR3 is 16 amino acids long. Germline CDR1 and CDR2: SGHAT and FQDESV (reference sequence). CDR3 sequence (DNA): TGTGCCAGCAGCTTTGATAGCGGGGGGGCCCTTGACACGCAGTATTTT. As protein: CASSFDSGGALDTQYF.

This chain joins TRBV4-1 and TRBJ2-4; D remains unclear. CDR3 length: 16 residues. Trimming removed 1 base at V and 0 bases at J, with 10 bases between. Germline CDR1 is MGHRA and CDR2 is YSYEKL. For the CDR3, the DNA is TGCGCCAGCAGCCAAGTGGCGGAACTAGCCAAAAACATTCAGTACTTC. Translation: CASSQVAELAKNIQYF.

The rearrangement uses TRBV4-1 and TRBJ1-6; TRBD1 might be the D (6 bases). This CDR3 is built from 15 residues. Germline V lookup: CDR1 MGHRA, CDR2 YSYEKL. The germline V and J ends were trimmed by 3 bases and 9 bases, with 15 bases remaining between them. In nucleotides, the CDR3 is TGCGCCAGCAGCCAGGGTAGGGGGAATGGTTCACCCCTCCACTTT. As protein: CASSQGRGNGSPLHF.

The CDR3 region has the DNA TGCGCCAGCAGCCAAGATCGGCAGGAATCCTACGAGCAGTACTTC. It translates to CASSQDRQESYEQYF. The chain carries TRBV4-1 and TRBJ2-7; D remains unclear. Germline CDR1 and CDR2: MGHRA and YSYEKL. V was shortened by 0 bases and J by 1 base, with 10 bases between the two germline ends. The CDR3 has 15 amino acids.

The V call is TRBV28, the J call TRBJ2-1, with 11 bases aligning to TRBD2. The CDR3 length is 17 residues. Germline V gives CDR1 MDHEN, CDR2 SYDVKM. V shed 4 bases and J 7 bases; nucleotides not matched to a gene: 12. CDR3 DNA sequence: TGTGCCAGCAGTTCCCCCCTAGCGGGGGGCCAAGGGAATGAGCAGTTCTTC. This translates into CASSSPLAGGQGNEQFF.

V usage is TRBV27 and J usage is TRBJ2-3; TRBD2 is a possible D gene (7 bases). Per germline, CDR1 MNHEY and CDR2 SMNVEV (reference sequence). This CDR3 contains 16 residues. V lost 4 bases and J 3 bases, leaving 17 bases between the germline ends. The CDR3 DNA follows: TGTGCCAGCAGTTCCATGTGGGGGGGCCCTACAGATACGCAGTATTTT. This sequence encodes CASSSMWGGPTDTQYF.

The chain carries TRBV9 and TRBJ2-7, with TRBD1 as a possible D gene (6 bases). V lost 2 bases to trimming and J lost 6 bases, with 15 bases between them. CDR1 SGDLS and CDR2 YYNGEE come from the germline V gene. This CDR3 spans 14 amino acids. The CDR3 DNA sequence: TGTGCCAGCAGCGTCTTCCCAGGGGAGTCCGAGCAGTACTTC. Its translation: CASSVFPGESEQYF. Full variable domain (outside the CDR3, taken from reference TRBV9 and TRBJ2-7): DSGVTQTPKHLITATGQRVTLRCSPRSGDLSVYWYQQSLDQGLQFLIQYYNGEERAKGNILERFSAQQFPDLHSELNLSSLELGDSALYFCASSVFPGESEQYFGPGTRLTVT.

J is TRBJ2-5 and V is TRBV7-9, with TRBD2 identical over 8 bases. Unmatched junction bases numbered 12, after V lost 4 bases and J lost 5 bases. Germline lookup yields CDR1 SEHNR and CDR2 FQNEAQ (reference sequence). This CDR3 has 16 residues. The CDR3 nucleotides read TGTGCCAGCAGCTCTCCCGGGACTAGAGATTCGGAGACCCAGTACTTC. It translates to CASSSPGTRDSETQYF.

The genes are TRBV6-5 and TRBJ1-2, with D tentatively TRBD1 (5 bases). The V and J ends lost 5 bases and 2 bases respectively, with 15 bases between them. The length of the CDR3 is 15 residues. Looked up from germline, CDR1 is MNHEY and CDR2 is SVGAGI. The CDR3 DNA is TGTGCCAGCAGTACGACTCGACAGACCAACTATGGCTACACCTTC. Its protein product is CASSTTRQTNYGYTF.

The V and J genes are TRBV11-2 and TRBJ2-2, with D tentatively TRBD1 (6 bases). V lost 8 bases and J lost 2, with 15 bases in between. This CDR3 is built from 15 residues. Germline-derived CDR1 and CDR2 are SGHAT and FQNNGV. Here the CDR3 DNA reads TGTGCCAGCGCTCTGCAGGGGTCCAACACCGGGGAGCTGTTTTTT. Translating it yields CASALQGSNTGELFF.

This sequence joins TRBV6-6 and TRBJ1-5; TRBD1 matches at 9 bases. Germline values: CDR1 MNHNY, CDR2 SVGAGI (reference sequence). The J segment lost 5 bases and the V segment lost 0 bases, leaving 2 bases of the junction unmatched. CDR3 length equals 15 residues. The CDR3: CASSYSGQGHQPQHF. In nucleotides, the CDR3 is TGTGCCAGCAGTTACTCGGGACAGGGCCATCAGCCCCAGCATTTT.

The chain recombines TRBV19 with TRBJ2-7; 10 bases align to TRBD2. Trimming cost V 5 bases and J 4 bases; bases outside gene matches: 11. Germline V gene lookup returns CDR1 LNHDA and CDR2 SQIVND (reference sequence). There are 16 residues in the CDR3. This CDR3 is CASSPRDSGRWYEQYF. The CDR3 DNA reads TGTGCCAGTAGTCCGAGGGATAGCGGGAGGTGGTACGAGCAGTACTTC.

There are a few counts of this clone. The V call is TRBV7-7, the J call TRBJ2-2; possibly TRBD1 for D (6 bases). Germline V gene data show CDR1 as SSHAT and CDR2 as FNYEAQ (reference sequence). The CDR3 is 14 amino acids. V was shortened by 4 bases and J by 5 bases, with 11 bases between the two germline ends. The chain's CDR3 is CASSSSGATGELFF. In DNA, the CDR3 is TGTGCCAGCAGCTCCTCAGGGGCTACCGGGGAGCTGTTTTTT.

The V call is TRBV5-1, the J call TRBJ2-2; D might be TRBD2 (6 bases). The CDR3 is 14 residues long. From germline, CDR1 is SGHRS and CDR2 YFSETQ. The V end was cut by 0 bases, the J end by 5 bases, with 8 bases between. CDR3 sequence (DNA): TGCGCCAGCAGCTTGGCAAGCGGGACCGGGGAGCTGTTTTTT. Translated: CASSLASGTGELFF.

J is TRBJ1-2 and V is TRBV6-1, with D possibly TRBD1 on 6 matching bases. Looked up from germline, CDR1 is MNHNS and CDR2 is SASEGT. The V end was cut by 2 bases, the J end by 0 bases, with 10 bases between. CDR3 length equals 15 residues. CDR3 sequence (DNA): TGTGCCAGCAGTGAAATGGGACATACTAACTATGGCTACACCTTC. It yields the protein CASSEMGHTNYGYTF.

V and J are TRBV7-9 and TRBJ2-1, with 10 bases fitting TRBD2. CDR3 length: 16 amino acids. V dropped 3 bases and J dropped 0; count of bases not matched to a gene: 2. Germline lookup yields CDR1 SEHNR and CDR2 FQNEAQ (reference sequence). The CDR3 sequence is CASSFIAGGSYNEQFF. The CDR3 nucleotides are TGTGCCAGCAGCTTTATAGCGGGGGGCTCCTACAATGAGCAGTTCTTC.

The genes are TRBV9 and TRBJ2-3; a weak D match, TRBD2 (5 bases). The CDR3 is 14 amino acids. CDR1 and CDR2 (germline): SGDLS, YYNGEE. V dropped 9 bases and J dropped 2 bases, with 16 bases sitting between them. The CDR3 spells CATSRDGNTDTQYF. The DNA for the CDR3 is TGTGCCACCTCCCGGGATGGGAACACAGATACGCAGTATTTT.

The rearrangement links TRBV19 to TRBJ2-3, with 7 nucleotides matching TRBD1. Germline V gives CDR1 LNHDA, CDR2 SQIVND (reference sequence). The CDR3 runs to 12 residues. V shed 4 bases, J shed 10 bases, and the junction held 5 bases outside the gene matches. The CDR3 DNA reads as TGTGCCAGTAGTAGACAGGGAAGGGCGCAGTATTTT. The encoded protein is CASSRQGRAQYF.